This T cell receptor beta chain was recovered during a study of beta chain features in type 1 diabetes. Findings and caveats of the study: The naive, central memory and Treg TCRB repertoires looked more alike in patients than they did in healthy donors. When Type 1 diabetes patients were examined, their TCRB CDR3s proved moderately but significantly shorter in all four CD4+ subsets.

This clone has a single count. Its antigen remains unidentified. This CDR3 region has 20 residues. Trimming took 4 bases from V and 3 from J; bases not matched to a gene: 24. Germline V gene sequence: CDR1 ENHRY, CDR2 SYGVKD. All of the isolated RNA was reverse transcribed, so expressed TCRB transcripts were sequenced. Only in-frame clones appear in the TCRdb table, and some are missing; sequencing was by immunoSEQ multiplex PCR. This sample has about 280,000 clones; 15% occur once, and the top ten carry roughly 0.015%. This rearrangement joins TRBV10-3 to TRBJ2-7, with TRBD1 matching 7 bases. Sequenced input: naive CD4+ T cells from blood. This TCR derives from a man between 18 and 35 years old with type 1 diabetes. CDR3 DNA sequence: TGTGCCATCAGTGTAAATGGCGTGGACAGGTTCAGTGCCTCAAACTACGAGCAGTACTTC. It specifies CAISVNGVDRFSASNYEQYF.